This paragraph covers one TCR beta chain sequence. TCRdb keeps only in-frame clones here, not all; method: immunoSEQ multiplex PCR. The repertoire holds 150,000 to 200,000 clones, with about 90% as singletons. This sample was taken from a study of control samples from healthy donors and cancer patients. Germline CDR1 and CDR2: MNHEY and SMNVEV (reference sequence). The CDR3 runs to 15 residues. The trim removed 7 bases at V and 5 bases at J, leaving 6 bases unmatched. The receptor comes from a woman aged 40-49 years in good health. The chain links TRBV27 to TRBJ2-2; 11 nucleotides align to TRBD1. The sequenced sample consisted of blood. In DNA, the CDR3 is TGTGCCAGCATCGCTGGGACAGGGGGTACCGGGGAGCTGTTTTTT. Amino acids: CASIAGTGGTGELFF.